This entry is about one T cell receptor beta chain. There are a few counts of this clone. The target of this receptor is not known. No base quality information exists; no much larger clone differs at one position. The sample originates from a study of blood T cell repertoires in COVID-19 (TCRdb year 2020). Study-wide context: Collaborator samples came from the United States, Italy and Spain and covered acute and convalescent phases of COVID-19. Sample metadata almost always included a de-identified subject ID, COVID-19 status, age in years and sex. The prospective study material was composed of cDNA or gDNA derived from T cells, B-cell-depleted T cells, or PBMCs. A freely available public database, intended as a resource for researchers studying the immune response to SARS-CoV-2, is where the repertoires were released. The dataset comprised deeply sampled blood TCRbeta repertoires from subjects exposed to, actively infected with, or recovered from COVID-19. Samples were obtained from the ongoing ImmuneRACE study (first 160 participants) and from approximately 1,200 subjects provided by 6 global collaborators. HLA class I and class II types, where available, came from metadata supplied by the sample provider rather than from assay-based typing.

As encoded in the germline V gene, CDR1 is SGDLS while CDR2 is YYNGEE. V was cut back by 2 bases and J by 4 bases, leaving a gap of 8 bases between them. Spanning cysteine to phenylalanine, the CDR3 consists of 13 amino acids. Kept here is only the CDR3 DNA, which spans 39 bases and is read in frame from base 1. Points the paper makes about the study in general: Clinical and demographic metadata were provided uncurated, with the amount varying by source and participant.

TCRbeta CDR3 regions were amplified from genomic DNA using the immunoSEQ Assay, a bias-controlled multiplex PCR. Per the authors' processing: The number of nucleated cells in each sample was estimated by amplification of reference gene primers within the assay. Sequence reads were collapsed and filtered to measure the absolute abundance of every unique TCRbeta CDR3 rearrangement. For each sample, productive Simpson clonality was calculated as the square root of Simpson's diversity index across productive rearrangements. TCRdb mirrors the immuneACCESS table, restricted to in-frame sequences. Some clones are absent from its copies; in checked studies, under half trace to an unresolved V gene, and the reason for the others is unknown. D and trimming were read from the DNA, whereas the V and J calls and clone size are those reported in that table. In all, the sample holds just over 150,000 clones, and 92% of those were seen once. Together, the top ten hold nearly 5% of the sample.

One collaborating source in Seattle enrolled patients during active infection and followed them longitudinally through the course of disease. The collaborating institutions used their own protocols to collect whole blood in K2EDTA tubes. For TCRbeta analysis, collaborator samples were shipped as frozen whole blood, as isolated PBMCs, or as DNA extracted from either sample type. The specimen was peripheral blood. The V and J genes are TRBV9 and TRBJ2-3; TRBD1 might be the D gene, on 5 matching bases. This clonotype was obtained from a man aged 25-45 years with COVID-19, enrolled during active disease. The encoded CDR3 is CASSVDSPDTQYF. The nucleotides read TGTGCCAGCAGCGTCGACAGTCCAGATACGCAGTATTTT.